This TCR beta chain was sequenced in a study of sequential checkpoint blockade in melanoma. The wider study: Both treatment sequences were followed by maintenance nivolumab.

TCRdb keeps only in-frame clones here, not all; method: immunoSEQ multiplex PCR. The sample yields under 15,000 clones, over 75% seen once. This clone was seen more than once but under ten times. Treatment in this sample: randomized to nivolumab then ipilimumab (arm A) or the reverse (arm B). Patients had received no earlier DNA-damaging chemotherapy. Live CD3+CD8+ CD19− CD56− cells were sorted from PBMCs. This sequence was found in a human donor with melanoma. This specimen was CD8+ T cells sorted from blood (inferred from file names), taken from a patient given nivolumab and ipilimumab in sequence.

CDR3 nucleotide sequence: TGCGCCAGCAGCCAAGGGGTTAGCGGGAGTGTGGATGAGCAGTTCTTC. It specifies CASSQGVSGSVDEQFF. The chain employs TRBV4-1 and TRBJ2-1; 9 bases match TRBD2. V dropped 1 base and J dropped 8; count of bases not matched to a gene: 9. The germline V gene encodes CDR1 MGHRA and CDR2 YSYEKL. The CDR3 consists of 16 residues.